Listed below are T cell receptor beta chains from one sample, sequenced in a study of blood T cell repertoires in COVID-19. The method was immunoSEQ multiplex PCR; TCRdb's version includes in-frame clones alone and lacks a portion of them. The data show some 270,000 clones, 80% to 85% seen once. Sequenced input: peripheral blood. The receptor set was obtained from a person between 70 and 80 years old with COVID-19, enrolled during active disease. CDR3s include the opening cysteine and the closing phenylalanine or tryptophan. Only part of the rows carry a size: once, few, many, or a class if the clone is expanded.

V	size	J	CDR3
TRBV29-1	NA	TRBJ1-2	CSVRQGSQGYTF
TRBV10-2	NA	TRBJ2-5	CASGTSGRETQYF
TRBV7-9	once	TRBJ2-1	CASSEGVGNDEQFF
TRBV3-1/TRBV3-2	NA	TRBJ2-2	CASSQDGTSDGELFF
TRBV28	NA	TRBJ2-5	CATRHRVKGAQYF
TRBV5-1	NA	TRBJ2-1	CASSRGTGTYNEQFF
TRBV28	NA	TRBJ1-4	CASRPSGTALIHNEKLFF
TRBV2	NA	TRBJ2-5	CASTPGLKETQYF
TRBV11-2	NA	TRBJ2-5	CASSLGLQETQYF
TRBV28	NA	TRBJ2-5	CASSFLGQTQETQYF
TRBV28	NA	TRBJ2-3	CASSLASGQTSTDTQYF
TRBV9	NA	TRBJ2-7	CASSVETGSYEQYF
TRBV12-3/TRBV12-4	NA	TRBJ1-1	CASSLTGIEAFF
TRBV6-5	NA	TRBJ1-4	CASSYSLADEKLFF
TRBV7-6	NA	TRBJ2-2	CASSYGREGRGTGELFF
TRBV5-4	NA	TRBJ1-1	CASSLRGTMNTEAFF
TRBV19	NA	TRBJ2-1	CASSNFAGPSYNEQFF
TRBV7-2	NA	TRBJ1-1	CASLGAPLKTEAFF
TRBV4-2	NA	TRBJ2-1	CASSQATSGREQFF
TRBV5-1	once	TRBJ2-7	CASSPSGGAFEQYF
TRBV27	NA	TRBJ1-1	CASSLRAGRDTEAFF
TRBV5-6	NA	TRBJ1-2	CASSARVSYGYTF
TRBV7-2	few	TRBJ1-1	CASSFNERGEAFF
TRBV11-3	NA	TRBJ2-1	CASSTTSGGTNEQFF
TRBV24-1	once	TRBJ1-3	CATSDETPPAHSGNTIYF
TRBV9	NA	TRBJ2-5	CASSVGPDTIPQETQYF
TRBV6-2/TRBV6-3	NA	TRBJ2-4	CASSYHRDRGTSGLAKNIQYF